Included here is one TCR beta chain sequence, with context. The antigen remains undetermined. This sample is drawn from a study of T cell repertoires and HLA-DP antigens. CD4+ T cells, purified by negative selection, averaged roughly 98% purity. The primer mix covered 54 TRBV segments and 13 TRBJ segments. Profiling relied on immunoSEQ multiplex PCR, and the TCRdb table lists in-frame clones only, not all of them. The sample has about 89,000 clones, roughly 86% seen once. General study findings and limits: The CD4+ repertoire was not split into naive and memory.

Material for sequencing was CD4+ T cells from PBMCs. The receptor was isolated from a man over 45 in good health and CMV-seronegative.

The DNA for the CDR3 is TGTGCCAGCTCCTATCGGCAGGGGGCATACGAGCAGTACTTC. Translated: CASSYRQGAYEQYF. The chain has TRBV7-2 and TRBJ2-7; 8 positions agree with TRBD1. V shed 8 bases and J 4 bases; nucleotides not matched to a gene: 10. The CDR3 is 14 residues long. In germline, CDR1 is SGHTA, CDR2 FQGNSA.